This T cell receptor (beta chain) was retrieved from a study of blood T cell repertoires in COVID-19. Study-level information: Some COVID-19 samples were acute and others convalescent; all came from the United States, Italy and Spain.

TCRdb's copy holds only in-frame clones and misses some; the assay was immunoSEQ multiplex PCR. The sample shows approximately 330,000 clones, approximately 90% of them seen only once. The CDR3 has 14 amino acids. From germline, CDR1 is SGHTA and CDR2 FQGNSA. V dropped 4 bases and J dropped 6; count of bases not matched to a gene: 8. Input material: peripheral blood. The chain uses TRBV7-2 and TRBJ2-7, with TRBD1 matching over 8 bases. The source is a man younger than 45 with COVID-19, enrolled during active disease. As DNA, the CDR3 is TGTGCCAGCAGCTCCCGGACAGGGCCCGGCGAGCAGTACTTC. This gives the protein CASSSRTGPGEQYF.